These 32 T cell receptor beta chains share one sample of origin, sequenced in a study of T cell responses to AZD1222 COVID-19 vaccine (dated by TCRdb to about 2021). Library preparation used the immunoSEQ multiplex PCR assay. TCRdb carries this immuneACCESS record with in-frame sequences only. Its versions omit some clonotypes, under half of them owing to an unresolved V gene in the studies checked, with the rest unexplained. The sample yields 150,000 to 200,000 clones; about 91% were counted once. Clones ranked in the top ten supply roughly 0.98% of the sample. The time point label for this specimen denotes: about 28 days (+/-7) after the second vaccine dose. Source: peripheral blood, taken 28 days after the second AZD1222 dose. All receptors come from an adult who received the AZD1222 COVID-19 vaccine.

DNA for the CDR3: TGCGCCAGCAGCCAAGAAGGGGGAGACACCGATTACCTTGGGTATGGCTACACCTTC. The encoded protein is CASSQEGGDTDYLGYGYTF. The chain joins TRBV4-1 to TRBJ1-2, with a tentative D call TRBD1 (6 bases). Germline CDR1 and CDR2: MGHRA and YSYEKL. V dropped 0 bases and J dropped 5 bases, with 25 bases sitting between them. The CDR3 is 19 amino acids.

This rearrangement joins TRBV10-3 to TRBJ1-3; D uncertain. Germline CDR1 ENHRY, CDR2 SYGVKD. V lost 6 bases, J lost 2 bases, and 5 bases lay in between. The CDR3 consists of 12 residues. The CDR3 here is CAIRDAGNTIYF. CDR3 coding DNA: TGTGCCATCAGGGACGCTGGAAACACCATATATTTT.

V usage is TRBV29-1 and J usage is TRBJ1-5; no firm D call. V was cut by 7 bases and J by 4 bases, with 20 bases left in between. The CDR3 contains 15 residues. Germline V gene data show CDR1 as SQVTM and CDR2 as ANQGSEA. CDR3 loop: CSATDAPGSNQPQHF. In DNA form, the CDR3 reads TGCAGCGCCACGGACGCACCGGGCTCGAATCAGCCCCAGCATTTT.

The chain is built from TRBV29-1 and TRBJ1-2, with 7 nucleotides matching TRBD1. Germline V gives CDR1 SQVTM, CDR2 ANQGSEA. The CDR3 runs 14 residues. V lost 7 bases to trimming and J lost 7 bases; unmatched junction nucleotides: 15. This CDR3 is CSAKLSEGAVGYTF. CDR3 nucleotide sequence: TGCAGCGCCAAACTGTCGGAGGGGGCTGTTGGCTACACCTTC.

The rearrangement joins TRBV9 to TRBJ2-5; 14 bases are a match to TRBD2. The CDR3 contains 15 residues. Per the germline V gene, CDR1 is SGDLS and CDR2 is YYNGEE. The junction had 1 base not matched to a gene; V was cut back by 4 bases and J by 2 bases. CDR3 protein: CASSRLAGGQETQYF. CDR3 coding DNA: TGTGCCAGCAGCCGACTAGCGGGGGGGCAAGAGACCCAGTACTTC. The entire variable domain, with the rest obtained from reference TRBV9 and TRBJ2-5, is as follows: DSGVTQTPKHLITATGQRVTLRCSPRSGDLSVYWYQQSLDQGLQFLIQYYNGEERAKGNILERFSAQQFPDLHSELNLSSLELGDSALYFCASSRLAGGQETQYFGPGTRLLVL.

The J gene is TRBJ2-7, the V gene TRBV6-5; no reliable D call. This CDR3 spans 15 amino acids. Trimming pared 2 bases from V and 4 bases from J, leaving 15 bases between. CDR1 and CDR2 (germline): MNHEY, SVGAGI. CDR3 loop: CASSYSANDAYEQYF. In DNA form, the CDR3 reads TGTGCCAGCAGTTACAGCGCCAACGATGCATACGAGCAGTACTTC.

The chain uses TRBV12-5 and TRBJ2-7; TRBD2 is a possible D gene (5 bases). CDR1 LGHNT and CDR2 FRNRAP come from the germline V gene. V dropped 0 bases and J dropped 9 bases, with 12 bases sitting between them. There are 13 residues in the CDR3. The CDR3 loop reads CASGLVLSGMQYF. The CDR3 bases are TGTGCTAGTGGTTTGGTACTTTCGGGGATGCAGTACTTC. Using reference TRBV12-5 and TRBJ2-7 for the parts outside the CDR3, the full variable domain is DARVTQTPRHKVTEMGQEVTMRCQPILGHNTVFWYRQTMMQGLELLAYFRNRAPLDDSGMPKDRFSAEMPDATLATLKIQPSEPRDSAVYFCASGLVLSGMQYFGPGTRLTVT.

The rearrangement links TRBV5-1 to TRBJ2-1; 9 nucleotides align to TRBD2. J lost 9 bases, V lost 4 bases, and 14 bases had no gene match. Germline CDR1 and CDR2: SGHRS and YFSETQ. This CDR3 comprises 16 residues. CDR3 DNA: TGCGCCAGCAGCCCCCGAGGGGGCGGGGGGGCCAGTGAGCAGTTCTTC. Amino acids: CASSPRGGGGASEQFF. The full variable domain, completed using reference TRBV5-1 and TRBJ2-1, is KAGVTQTPRYLIKTRGQQVTLSCSPISGHRSVSWYQQTPGQGLQFLFEYFSETQRNKGNFPGRFSGRQFSNSRSEMNVSTLELGDSALYLCASSPRGGGGASEQFFGPGTRLTVL.

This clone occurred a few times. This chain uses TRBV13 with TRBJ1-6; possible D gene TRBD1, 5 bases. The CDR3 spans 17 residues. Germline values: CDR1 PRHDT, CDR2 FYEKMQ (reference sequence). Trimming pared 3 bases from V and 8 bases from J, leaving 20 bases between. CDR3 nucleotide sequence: TGTGCCAGCAGCTTGGGGCAGAGTCATTTCAGTGATTCACCCCTCCACTTT. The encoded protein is CASSLGQSHFSDSPLHF.

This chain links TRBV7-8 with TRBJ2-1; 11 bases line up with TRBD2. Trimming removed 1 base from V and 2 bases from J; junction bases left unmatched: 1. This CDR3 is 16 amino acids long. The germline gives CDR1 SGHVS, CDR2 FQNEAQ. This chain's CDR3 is CASSLDSGGAYNEQFF. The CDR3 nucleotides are TGTGCCAGCAGCTTAGATAGCGGGGGGGCCTACAATGAGCAGTTCTTC.

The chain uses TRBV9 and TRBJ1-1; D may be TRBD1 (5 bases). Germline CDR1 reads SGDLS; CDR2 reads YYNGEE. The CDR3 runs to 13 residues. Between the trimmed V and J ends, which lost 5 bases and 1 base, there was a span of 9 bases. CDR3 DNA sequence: TGTGCCAGCAGGAGGGACGGGAACACTGAAGCTTTCTTT. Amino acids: CASRRDGNTEAFF. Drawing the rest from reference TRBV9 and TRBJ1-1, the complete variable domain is DSGVTQTPKHLITATGQRVTLRCSPRSGDLSVYWYQQSLDQGLQFLIQYYNGEERAKGNILERFSAQQFPDLHSELNLSSLELGDSALYFCASRRDGNTEAFFGQGTRLTVV.

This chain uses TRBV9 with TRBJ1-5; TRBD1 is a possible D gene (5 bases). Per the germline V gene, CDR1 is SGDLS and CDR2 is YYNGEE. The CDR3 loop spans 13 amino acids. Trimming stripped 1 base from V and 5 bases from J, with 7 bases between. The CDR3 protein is CASSVRGDQPQHF. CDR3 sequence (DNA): TGTGCCAGCAGCGTAAGAGGGGATCAGCCCCAGCATTTT.

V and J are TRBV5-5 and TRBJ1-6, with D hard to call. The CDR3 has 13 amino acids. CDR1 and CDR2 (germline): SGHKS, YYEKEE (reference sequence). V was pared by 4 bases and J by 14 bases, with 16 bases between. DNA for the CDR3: TGTGCCAGCAGCCCGGTCGGGGATCAAACCCTCCACTTT. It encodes CASSPVGDQTLHF.

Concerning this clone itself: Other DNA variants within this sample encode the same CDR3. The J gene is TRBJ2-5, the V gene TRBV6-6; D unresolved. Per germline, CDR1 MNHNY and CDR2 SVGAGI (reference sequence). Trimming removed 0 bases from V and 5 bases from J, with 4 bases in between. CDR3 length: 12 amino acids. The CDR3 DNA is TGTGCCAGCAGTTACTCGGGGGAGACCCAGTACTTC. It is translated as CASSYSGETQYF.

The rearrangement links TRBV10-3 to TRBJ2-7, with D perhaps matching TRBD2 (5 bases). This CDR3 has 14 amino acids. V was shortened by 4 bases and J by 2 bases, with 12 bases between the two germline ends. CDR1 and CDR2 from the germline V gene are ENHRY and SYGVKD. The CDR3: CAISGGLRAYEQYF. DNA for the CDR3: TGTGCCATCAGTGGTGGACTCAGAGCCTACGAGCAGTACTTC.

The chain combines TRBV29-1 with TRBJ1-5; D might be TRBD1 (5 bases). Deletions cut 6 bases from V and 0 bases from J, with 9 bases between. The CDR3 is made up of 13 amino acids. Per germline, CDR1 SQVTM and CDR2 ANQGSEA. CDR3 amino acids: CSVPGGSNQPQHF. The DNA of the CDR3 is TGCAGCGTCCCCGGGGGTAGCAATCAGCCCCAGCATTTT.

The CDR3 spells CATKPGPGTEAFF. DNA of the CDR3: TGCGCCACCAAACCGGGCCCGGGCACTGAAGCTTTCTTT. The V call is TRBV4-1, the J call TRBJ1-1, with D unclear. The CDR3 is 13 amino acids. CDR1 and CDR2 (germline): MGHRA, YSYEKL. Deletions cut 10 bases from V and 4 bases from J, with 16 bases between.

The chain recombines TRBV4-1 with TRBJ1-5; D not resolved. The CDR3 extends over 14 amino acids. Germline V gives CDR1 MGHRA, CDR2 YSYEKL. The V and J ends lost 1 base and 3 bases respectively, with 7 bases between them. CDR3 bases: TGCGCCAGCAGCCAAGTCGGTTCCAATCAGCCCCAGCATTTT. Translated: CASSQVGSNQPQHF.

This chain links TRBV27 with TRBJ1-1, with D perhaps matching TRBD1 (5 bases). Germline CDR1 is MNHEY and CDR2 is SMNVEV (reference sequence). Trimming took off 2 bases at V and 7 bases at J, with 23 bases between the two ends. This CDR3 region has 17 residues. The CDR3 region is CASSLVGGFERRGEAFF. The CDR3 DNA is TGTGCCAGCAGTTTAGTAGGTGGTTTCGAGAGAAGGGGTGAAGCTTTCTTT.

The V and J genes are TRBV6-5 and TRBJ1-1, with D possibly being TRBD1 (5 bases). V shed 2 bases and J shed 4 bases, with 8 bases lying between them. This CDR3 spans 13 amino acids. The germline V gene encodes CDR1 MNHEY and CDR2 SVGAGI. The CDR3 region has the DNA TGTGCCAGCAGTTACGCGGGACTCACTGAAGCTTTCTTT. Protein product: CASSYAGLTEAFF.

The CDR3 bases are TGCGCCAGCAGGGCTGGGACAGGGGTGATCACTGAAGCTTTCTTT. Its protein product is CASRAGTGVITEAFF. This rearrangement joins TRBV5-1 to TRBJ1-1, with 10 bases fitting TRBD1. Per germline, CDR1 SGHRS and CDR2 YFSETQ. The CDR3 spans 15 residues. After removal of 5 bases from V and 4 bases from J, the junction contained 8 bases not matched to a gene.

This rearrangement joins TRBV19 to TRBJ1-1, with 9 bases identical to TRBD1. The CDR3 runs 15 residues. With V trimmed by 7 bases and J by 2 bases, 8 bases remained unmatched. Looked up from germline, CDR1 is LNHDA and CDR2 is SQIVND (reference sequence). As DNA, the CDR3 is TGTGCCAGTACTACGACAGGGGGAGGAAACACTGAAGCTTTCTTT. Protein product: CASTTTGGGNTEAFF.

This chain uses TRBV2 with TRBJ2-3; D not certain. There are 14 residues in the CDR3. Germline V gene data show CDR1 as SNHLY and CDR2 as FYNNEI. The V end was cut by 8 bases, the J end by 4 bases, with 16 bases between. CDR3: CASGTVRASDTQYF. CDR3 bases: TGTGCCAGCGGAACCGTTAGGGCCTCAGATACGCAGTATTTT.

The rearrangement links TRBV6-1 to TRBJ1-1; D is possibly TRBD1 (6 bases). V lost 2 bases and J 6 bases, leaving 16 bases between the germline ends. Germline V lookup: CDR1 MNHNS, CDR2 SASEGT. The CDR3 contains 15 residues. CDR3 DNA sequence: TGTGCCAGCAGTGAACCAGGAACAGGGCTTTCTGAAGCTTTCTTT. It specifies CASSEPGTGLSEAFF.

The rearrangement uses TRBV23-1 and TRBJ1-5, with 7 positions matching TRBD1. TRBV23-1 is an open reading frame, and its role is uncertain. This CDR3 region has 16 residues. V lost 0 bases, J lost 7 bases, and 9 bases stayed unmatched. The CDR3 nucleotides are TGCGCCAGCAGTCAATCCTTAGGGCAGGGGGTGCAGCCCCAGCATTTT. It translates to CASSQSLGQGVQPQHF.

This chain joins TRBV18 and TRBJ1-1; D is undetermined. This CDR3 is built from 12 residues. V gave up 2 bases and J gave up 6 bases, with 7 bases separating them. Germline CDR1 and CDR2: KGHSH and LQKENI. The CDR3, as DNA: TGTGCCAGCTCACCAGGGCAGTCTGAAGCTTTCTTT. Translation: CASSPGQSEAFF.

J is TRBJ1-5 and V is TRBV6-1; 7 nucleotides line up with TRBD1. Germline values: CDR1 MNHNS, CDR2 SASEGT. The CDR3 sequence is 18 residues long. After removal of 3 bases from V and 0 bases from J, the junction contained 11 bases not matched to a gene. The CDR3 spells CASSDEGQSWYSNQPQHF. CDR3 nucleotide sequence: TGTGCCAGCAGTGATGAGGGACAGTCCTGGTATAGCAATCAGCCCCAGCATTTT.

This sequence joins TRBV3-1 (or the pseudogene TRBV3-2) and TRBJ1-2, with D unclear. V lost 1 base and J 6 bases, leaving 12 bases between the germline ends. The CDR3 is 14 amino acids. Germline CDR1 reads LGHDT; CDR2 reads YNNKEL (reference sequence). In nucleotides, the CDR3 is TGTGCCAGCAGCCAAGCAACCGTGCGGGATGGCTACACCTTC. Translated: CASSQATVRDGYTF.

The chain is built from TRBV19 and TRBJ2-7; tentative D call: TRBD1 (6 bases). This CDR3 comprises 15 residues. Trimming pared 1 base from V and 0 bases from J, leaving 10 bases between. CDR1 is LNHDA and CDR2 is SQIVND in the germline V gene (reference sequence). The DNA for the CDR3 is TGTGCCAGTAGTATAGCCCAGGGGAACTCCTACGAGCAGTACTTC. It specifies CASSIAQGNSYEQYF.

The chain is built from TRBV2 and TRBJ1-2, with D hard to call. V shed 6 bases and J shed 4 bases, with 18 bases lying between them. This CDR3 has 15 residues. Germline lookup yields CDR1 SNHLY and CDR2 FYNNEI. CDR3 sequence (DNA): TGTGCCAGCAGCCAGAGGAGGGTGGGAAGCTATGGCTACACCTTC. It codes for CASSQRRVGSYGYTF.

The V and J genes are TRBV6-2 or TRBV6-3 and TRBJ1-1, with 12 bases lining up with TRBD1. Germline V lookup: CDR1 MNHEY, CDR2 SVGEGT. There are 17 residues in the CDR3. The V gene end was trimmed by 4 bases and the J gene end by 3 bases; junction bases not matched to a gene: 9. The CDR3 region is CASSSPPGTGGYTEAFF. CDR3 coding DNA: TGTGCCAGCAGTTCACCTCCTGGGACAGGGGGCTACACTGAAGCTTTCTTT.

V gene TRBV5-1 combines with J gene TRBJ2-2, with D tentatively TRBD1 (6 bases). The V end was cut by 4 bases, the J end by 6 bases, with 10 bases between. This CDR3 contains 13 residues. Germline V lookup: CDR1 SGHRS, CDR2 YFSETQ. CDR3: CASSRRGPGELFF. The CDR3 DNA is TGCGCCAGCAGCCGCAGGGGCCCCGGGGAGCTGTTTTTT.